This T cell receptor beta chain was found in a study of T cell repertoires in cytomegalovirus infection. From the reads, TCRdb called clonotypes with MiXCR, one entry per CDR3 protein. This table holds fewer than 850,000 distinct CDR3 sequences, under 35% found once. The V gene's germline CDR1 is LGHNA and CDR2 YNFKEQ. Trimming cost V 1 base and J 5 bases, with 18 bases left between them. The CDR3 has 17 amino acids. This clonotype was picked up a small number of times. The antigen remains unidentified. The TCR was taken from a human donor in good health (CMV status not recorded). Some clones in this sample may be carry-over from other donors' samples. The V call is TRBV4-2, the J call TRBJ2-1; the D gene could be TRBD1 or TRBD2 (5 bases each). Sequenced here: cultured CD8+ T cells from PBMCs, sampled from culture after CMV antigen stimulation. CDR3 sequence (DNA): TGTGCCAGCAGCCAAGTTGGAGTCCCGGGACCCAACAATGAGCAGTTCTTC. This codes for CASSQVGVPGPNNEQFF.